These T cell receptor beta chains were read from a single sample in a study of a mutant IDH1 vaccine in newly diagnosed glioma. Sequencing used immunoSEQ multiplex PCR; TCRdb keeps in-frame clones, though not all of them. The sample contains tens of thousands of clones, over 70% of which appear only once. For these TCRs, the target antigens are not known. This material consisted of PBMCs, taken from a glioma patient whose treatment included an IDH1 peptide vaccine. These receptors all stem from a man aged 45-60 years with glioma. CDR3s include the opening cysteine and the closing phenylalanine or tryptophan. A D gene is named only where the DNA matches it firmly. Some rows mark clone size as missing; the rest say once, few, many or name a class of expanded clone.

j_call | v_call | clone_size | d_call | cdr3_nt | cdr3_aa
TRBJ2-7 | TRBV21-1 | NA | NA | TGTGCCAGCAGCAACCTGAGATCGGGACAGCTAACCTACGAGCAGTACTTC | CASSNLRSGQLTYEQYF
TRBJ2-6 | TRBV5-1 | few | NA | TGCGCCAGCAGCGTGCCCGGGGCCAACGTCCTGACTTTC | CASSVPGANVLTF
TRBJ1-5 | TRBV11-2 | few | TRBD1 | TGTGCCAGCAGCACAACAGGGGGCAGCAATCAGCCCCAGCATTTT | CASSTTGGSNQPQHF
TRBJ2-2 | TRBV7-3 | NA | NA | TGTGCCAGCAGCTTCGACCACACCGGGGAGCTGTTTTTT | CASSFDHTGELFF
TRBJ2-1 | TRBV7-3 | NA | TRBD2 | TGTGCCACCAAAACTAGCGGGGTGAACAATGAGCAGTTCTTC | CATKTSGVNNEQFF
TRBJ1-1 | TRBV5-1 | NA | TRBD1 | TGCGCCAGCAGCTTGGAAGGGGGCGAAGCTTTCTTT | CASSLEGGEAFF
TRBJ1-1 | TRBV28 | NA | TRBD1 | TGTGCCAGCAGTTTCAGGGGGCTCCTAAGAGCTTTCTTT | CASSFRGLLRAFF
TRBJ1-4 | TRBV2 | NA | NA | TGTGCCAGCACCCCTCGCGCATCGGGGCCTAATGAAAAACTGTTTTTT | CASTPRASGPNEKLFF
TRBJ2-7 | TRBV4-3 | once | NA | TGCGCCAGCAGCCAAGAAGCCAGGGATACCTACGAGCAGTACTTC | CASSQEARDTYEQYF
TRBJ2-3 | TRBV5-8 | many | NA | TGTGCCAGCAGCTTGGTACGGGCGGTAAGCACAGATACGCAGTATTTT | CASSLVRAVSTDTQYF
TRBJ1-3 | TRBV30 | NA | NA | TGTGCCTGGAGAGACCGGGGGGACACCATATATTTT | CAWRDRGDTIYF
TRBJ1-1 | TRBV7-9 | once | TRBD1 | TGTGCCAGCAGCTTCGACAGGGCCTTGAACACTGAAGCTTTCTTT | CASSFDRALNTEAFF
TRBJ2-5 | TRBV2 | NA | NA | TGTGCCAGCAGGAGTAAGGCCGGCTCCCAAGAGACCCAGTACTTC | CASRSKAGSQETQYF
TRBJ1-5 | TRBV6-5 | NA | NA | TGTGCCAGCAGCGATACAGGGAATCAGCCCCAGCATTTT | CASSDTGNQPQHF
TRBJ1-3 | TRBV11-2 | NA | NA | TGTGCCAGCAGCTTAGACTCAGTCTCTGGAAACACCATATATTTT | CASSLDSVSGNTIYF
TRBJ1-1 | TRBV25-1 | NA | NA | TGTGCCAGCAGTGTCCCGGGGGTTCGAACTGAAGCTTTCTTT | CASSVPGVRTEAFF
TRBJ1-1 | TRBV9 | NA | TRBD1 | TGTGCCAGCAGCGTAGCAGGACAGGGGAACACTGAAGCTTTCTTT | CASSVAGQGNTEAFF
TRBJ1-1 | TRBV7-9 | NA | NA | TGTGCCAGCAGCGCTCAGGGCACTGAAGCTTTCTTT | CASSAQGTEAFF
TRBJ1-4 | TRBV7-6 | NA | TRBD1 | TGTGCCAGCAGCAAGACAGGGGGGGATGAAAAACTGTTTTTT | CASSKTGGDEKLFF
TRBJ2-3 | TRBV5-1 | NA | NA | TGCGCCAGCAGCTTGAACAGGGAAGATACGCAGTATTTT | CASSLNREDTQYF
TRBJ2-5 | TRBV19 | NA | NA | TGTGCCAGTAGTATTGCGGGGAACCAAGAGACCCAGTACTTC | CASSIAGNQETQYF
TRBJ1-6 | TRBV30 | NA | NA | TGTGCCTGGAGTGTAGGAGGGGGTGGGTCACCCCTCCACTTT | CAWSVGGGGSPLHF
TRBJ1-2 | TRBV6-5 | NA | NA | TGTGCCAGCAGCAACGACTCCTTCTACTATGGCTACACCTTC | CASSNDSFYYGYTF
TRBJ2-5 | TRBV6-1 | few | TRBD2 | TGTGCCAGCACCCCCGGCGGGGGGATTCCAACCCAGTACTTC | CASTPGGGIPTQYF
TRBJ1-2 | TRBV30 | NA | NA | TGTGCCTGGAGTGTTGGACCTACCTATGGCTACACCTTC | CAWSVGPTYGYTF
TRBJ1-3 | TRBV5-1 | few | NA | TGCGCCAGCAGCCTGGGTTCTGGAAACACCATATATTTT | CASSLGSGNTIYF
TRBJ1-6 | TRBV6-1 | NA | NA | TGTGCCAGCAGAACCACCTCCCATGATTCACCCCTCCACTTT | CASRTTSHDSPLHF
TRBJ2-2 | TRBV29-1 | NA | NA | TGCAGCGTTGTACTCGGCAGTACGAACACCGGGGAGCTGTTTTTT | CSVVLGSTNTGELFF
TRBJ1-2 | TRBV9 | NA | TRBD1 | TGTGCCAGCAGCGTAGAGGGCAGGGGGCCCGTGGGCTATGGCTACACCTTC | CASSVEGRGPVGYGYTF
TRBJ2-7 | TRBV6-6 | NA | TRBD1 | TGTGCCAGCACGGACAGGGCCTACGAGCAGTACTTC | CASTDRAYEQYF
TRBJ2-2 | TRBV30 | NA | TRBD1 | TGTGCCTGGAGTTACAGGGGGCAGAACACCGGGGAGCTGTTTTTT | CAWSYRGQNTGELFF
TRBJ1-1 | TRBV29-1 | few | NA | TGCAGCGTTGTCGGCCGGATCGGCACTGAAGCTTTCTTT | CSVVGRIGTEAFF